This T cell receptor (beta chain) was sequenced for a study of shared clonotypes between healthy human individuals. Naive-designated CD8 cells lacked CD45RO, were positively enriched for CCR7, and omitted terminally differentiated effector memory CD45RA+ cells. Produced via immunoSEQ multiplex PCR; TCRdb's table is partial and in-frame only. The top ten hold around 1.7% of the sample, which has about 2.1 million clones, over 85% seen once. Germline loops: CDR1 SQVTM, CDR2 ANQGSEA. V was pared by 2 bases and J by 2 bases, with 6 bases of the junction left unmatched. The CDR3 contains 15 residues. Specimen: naive CD8+ T cells from PBMCs. This sequence was found in a man younger than 30 in good health. Some clones in this sample may be carry-over from other donors' samples. The V call is TRBV29-1, the J call TRBJ1-3; 7 positions agree with TRBD1. CDR3 DNA: TGCAGCGTTGAAAAACCGGGACAGCCTGGAAACACCATATATTTT. Translation: CSVEKPGQPGNTIYF.